This T cell receptor (beta chain) comes out of a study of blood T cell repertoires in COVID-19. Overall study context: There were acute and convalescent COVID-19 samples, and they came from the United States, Italy and Spain. Sample material is recorded as cDNA or gDNA derived from T cells, B-cell-depleted T cells, or PBMCs.

Original methodology: Reference gene primer amplification gave nucleated cell count estimates. The method was immunoSEQ multiplex PCR; TCRdb's version includes in-frame clones alone and lacks a portion of them. The DNA was the basis for D and trimming; V, J and clone size are from that table. The sample consists of 200,000 or so clones, roughly 85% of them appearing once. Cohorts were assigned according to the clinical history that participants reported. The germline gives CDR1 SGHTA, CDR2 FQGTGA. J gave up 7 bases and V 2 bases, and 4 bases lay outside the gene matches. The CDR3 extends over 14 amino acids.

The rearrangement uses TRBV7-3 and TRBJ2-1, with 8 bases identical to TRBD2. This TCR derives from a woman aged 40-49 years with acute COVID-19. Sequencing used PBMCs or T cells enriched from blood (not recorded which). The CDR3 DNA is TGTGCCAGCAGCTTACGGGGGGGCTCTAATGAGCAGTTCTTC. Protein product: CASSLRGGSNEQFF.